At least ten counts were recorded for the clone carrying this TCR beta chain. The target antigen is unknown. The data were obtained in a study of Graves' ophthalmopathy and Graves' hyperthyroidism. Study-wide findings and caveats: The model predicted progression of ophthalmopathy with a sensitivity of roughly 69%, and its specificity was 72% to 80%. Blood shared most expanded thyroid clonotypes above 0.001 frequency.

Investigators amplified TCR beta CDR3 regions from RNA transcripts. Second-round multiplex PCR followed a first-round RT-PCR using HTBI primers. Each CDR3 protein is one row after TCRdb ran MiXCR on the multiplex PCR reads. Altogether 40,000 to 50,000 distinct CDR3 sequences are present, over 40% being singletons, with the ten largest covering less than 20%. The length of the CDR3 is 12 residues. Germline V gene sequence: CDR1 SGHAT, CDR2 FQDESV (reference sequence). Trimming took off 4 bases at V and 7 bases at J, with 10 bases between the two ends. This sequence joins TRBV11-1 and TRBJ1-1, with D tentatively TRBD1 (6 bases). Sample: peripheral blood. This clonotype was obtained from an adult man with Graves' ophthalmopathy. This chain's CDR3 is CASSYDRIEAFF. DNA for the CDR3: TGTGCCAGCAGCTATGACAGGATTGAAGCTTTCTTT.